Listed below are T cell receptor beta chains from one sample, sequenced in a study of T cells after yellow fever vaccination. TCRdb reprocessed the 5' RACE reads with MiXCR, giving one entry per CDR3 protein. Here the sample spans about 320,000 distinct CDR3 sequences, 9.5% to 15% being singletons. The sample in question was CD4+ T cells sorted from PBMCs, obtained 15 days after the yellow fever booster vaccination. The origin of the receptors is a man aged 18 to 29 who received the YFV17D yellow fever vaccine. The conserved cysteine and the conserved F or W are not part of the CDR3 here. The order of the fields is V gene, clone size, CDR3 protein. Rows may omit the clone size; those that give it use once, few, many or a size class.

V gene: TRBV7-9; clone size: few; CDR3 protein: ASSLAGDESPLH
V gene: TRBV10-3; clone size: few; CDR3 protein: ATSGVGSYGYT
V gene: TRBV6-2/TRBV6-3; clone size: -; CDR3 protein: ASSNPTGSGYT
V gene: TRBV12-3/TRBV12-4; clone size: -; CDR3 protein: ASSGVDNEQF
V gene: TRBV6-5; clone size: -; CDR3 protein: ASSPYPGLAGGAYEQY
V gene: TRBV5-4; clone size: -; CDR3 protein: ASSLGGARGEKLF
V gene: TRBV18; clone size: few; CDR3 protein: ASSAIPGTDEQY
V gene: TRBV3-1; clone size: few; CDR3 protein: ASSQEPRGAPTQY
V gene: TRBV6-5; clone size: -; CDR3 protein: ASSSIRTPRLQY
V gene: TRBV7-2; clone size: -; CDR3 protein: ASSPQGNIQY
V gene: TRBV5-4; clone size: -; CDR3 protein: ASSLGVTTDTQY
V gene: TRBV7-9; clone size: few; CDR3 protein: ASSLEGRTQY
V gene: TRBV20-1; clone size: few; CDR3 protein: SAGPTLGEKLF
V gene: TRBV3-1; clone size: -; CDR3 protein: ASSLSGVHNEQF
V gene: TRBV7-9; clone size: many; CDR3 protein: ASSLRAAKETQY
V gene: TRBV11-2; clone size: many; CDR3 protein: ASVSGRRNTEAF
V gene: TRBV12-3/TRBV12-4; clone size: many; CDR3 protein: ASSFTGDGEKLF
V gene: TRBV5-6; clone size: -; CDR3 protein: ASSFGVTTDTQY
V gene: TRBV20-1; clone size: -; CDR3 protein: SARDQRSRDGYT
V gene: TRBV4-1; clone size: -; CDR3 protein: ASSRLGQGDSPLH
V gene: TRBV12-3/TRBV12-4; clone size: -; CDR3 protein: ASSLRADRYYEQY
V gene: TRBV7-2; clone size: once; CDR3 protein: ASSYRGLDEKLFF
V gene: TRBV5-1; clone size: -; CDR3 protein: ASSSTGSGETQY
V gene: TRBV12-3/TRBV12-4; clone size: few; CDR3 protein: ASSLLVLGHTDTQY
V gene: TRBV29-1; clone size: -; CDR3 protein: SVAALNRGPTEAF
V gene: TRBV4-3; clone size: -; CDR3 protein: ASSQSGTIGAEAF
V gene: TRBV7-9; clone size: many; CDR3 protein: ASSPTLPGDS
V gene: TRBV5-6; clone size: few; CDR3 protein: ASTSGYNSPLH
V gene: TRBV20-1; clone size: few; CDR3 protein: SANVRENQETQY
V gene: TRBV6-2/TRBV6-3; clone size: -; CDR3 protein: ASRQSTHTGELF
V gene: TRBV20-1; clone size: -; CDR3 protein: SASHAGTGDNYGYT
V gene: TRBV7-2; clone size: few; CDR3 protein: ASSLGAGPSNEQF
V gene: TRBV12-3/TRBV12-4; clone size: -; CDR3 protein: ASSLKQGNSPLH
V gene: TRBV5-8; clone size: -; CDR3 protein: ASSPGQGAYEKLF
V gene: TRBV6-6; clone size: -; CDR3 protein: ASSYGAGGTYNEQF
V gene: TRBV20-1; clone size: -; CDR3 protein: SAREGFNQPQH
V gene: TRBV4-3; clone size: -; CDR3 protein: ASSQVPLGVFNTGELF
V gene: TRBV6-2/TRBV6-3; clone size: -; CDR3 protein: ASSYAGRETQY
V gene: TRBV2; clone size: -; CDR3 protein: ASRRDGDTGELF